Below, 14 T cell receptor beta chains from the same sample are listed, as sequenced in a study of technical replicates of blood from several donors. Using immunoSEQ multiplex PCR, the repertoire was profiled, and TCRdb retains in-frame clones only, with some absent. Here the sample spans approximately 90,000 clones, 95% being singletons. What was sequenced was T cells isolated from PBMCs. These receptors all come from a human donor in good health.

This chain joins TRBV7-6 and TRBJ1-2, with no clear D. This CDR3 is built from 15 residues. Germline assignment: CDR1 SGHVS and CDR2 FNYEAQ. Trimming took off 1 base at V and 7 bases at J, with 16 bases between the two ends. The CDR3 DNA reads TGTGCCAGCAGCTTAGAAGGAGAGGGTCCATCTGGCTACACCTTC. This encodes CASSLEGEGPSGYTF.

The rearrangement uses TRBV5-4 and TRBJ1-1, with 7 bases that match TRBD1. CDR1 and CDR2 (germline): SGHNT, YYREEE (reference sequence). Trimming cost V 0 bases and J 4 bases; bases outside gene matches: 3. The CDR3 contains 14 residues. The CDR3 DNA follows: TGTGCCAGCAGCTTGGCCGAGGGGGCCACTGAAGCTTTCTTT. Translated, it gives CASSLAEGATEAFF.

The chain links TRBV6-5 to TRBJ2-7; 9 bases are shared with TRBD1. Unmatched junction bases numbered 7, after V lost 4 bases and J lost 6 bases. This CDR3 contains 14 residues. Germline CDR1 is MNHEY and CDR2 is SVGAGI. The DNA of the CDR3 is TGTGCCAGCAGTTCCTCATGGACAGGGGTCGAGCAGTACTTC. Residues: CASSSSWTGVEQYF.

The CDR3 loop is CAISESGSGTIYF. CDR3 in DNA: TGTGCCATCAGTGAGTCGGGGAGCGGCACCATATATTTT. This rearrangement joins TRBV10-3 to TRBJ1-3, with D hard to call. Germline lookup yields CDR1 ENHRY and CDR2 SYGVKD. This CDR3 is built from 13 residues. Trimming took off 0 bases at V and 9 bases at J, with 9 bases between the two ends.

V gene TRBV29-1 combines with J gene TRBJ1-1, with D perhaps matching TRBD1 (6 bases). CDR3 length: 13 residues. CDR1 and CDR2 from the germline V gene are SQVTM and ANQGSEA. Deletions cut 6 bases from V and 0 bases from J, with 11 bases between. DNA for the CDR3: TGCAGCGTAGGGGGACGGCTGAACACTGAAGCTTTCTTT. Protein product: CSVGGRLNTEAFF.

The chain couples TRBV5-1 to TRBJ2-7; possibly TRBD2 for D (6 bases). The CDR3 has 17 amino acids. From germline, CDR1 is SGHRS and CDR2 YFSETQ. Trimming left V 4 bases short and J 7 bases short, with 27 bases between. The CDR3 DNA is TGCGCCAGCAGCCCGGGGGACTCTTCTCTGGTCGCTGGGGAGCAGTACTTC. Translated: CASSPGDSSLVAGEQYF.

In its sample, this clone was seen a few times. The chain has TRBV7-3 and TRBJ2-2; D ambiguous. The CDR3 length is 12 residues. Trimming pared 6 bases from V and 4 bases from J, leaving 6 bases between. Per germline, CDR1 SGHTA and CDR2 FQGTGA. In DNA, the CDR3 is TGTGCCAGCAGGCAGGCCACCGGGGAGCTGTTTTTT. This codes for CASRQATGELFF.

This chain links TRBV11-2 with TRBJ2-1; D may be TRBD1 (6 bases). With 6 bases removed from V and 6 bases from J, the gap between germline ends came to 12 bases. This CDR3 comprises 13 residues. Germline loops: CDR1 SGHAT, CDR2 FQNNGV. Written as DNA, the CDR3 is TGTGCCAGCAGGCTCCGAGGGGGCAATGAGCAGTTCTTC. Residues: CASRLRGGNEQFF.

The genes are TRBV11-2 and TRBJ1-1; D gene ambiguous. V lost 5 bases, J lost 7 bases, and 11 bases lay in between. From germline, CDR1 is SGHAT and CDR2 FQNNGV. The CDR3 has 12 residues. This CDR3 is CASSPRWSEAFF. Here the CDR3 DNA reads TGTGCCAGCAGCCCCCGGTGGAGTGAAGCTTTCTTT.

V and J are TRBV4-1 and TRBJ2-7, with 9 bases matching TRBD1. Germline trimming cut 2 bases from V and 1 base from J; bases unmatched to any gene: 6. Germline values: CDR1 MGHRA, CDR2 YSYEKL. This CDR3 has 16 residues. CDR3 bases: TGCGCCAGCAGCCAAACCGGGACAGGGTCTTCCTACGAGCAGTACTTC. It is translated as CASSQTGTGSSYEQYF.

The rearrangement uses TRBV10-3 and TRBJ2-7; 10 bases agree with TRBD2. The germline CDR1 and CDR2 sequences are ENHRY and SYGVKD. The CDR3 spans 16 residues. V lost 3 bases and J lost 5; bases outside the gene matches: 10. The CDR3 loop is CAISERSLAGANEQYF. CDR3 coding DNA: TGTGCCATCAGTGAAAGGAGTCTAGCGGGAGCCAACGAGCAGTACTTC.

The chain carries TRBV5-1 and TRBJ2-2, with D unresolved. The V and J ends lost 0 bases and 4 bases respectively, with 10 bases between them. The CDR3 totals 15 residues. CDR1 is SGHRS and CDR2 is YFSETQ in the germline V gene. CDR3 sequence reads: CASSLANSITGELFF. The CDR3 bases are TGCGCCAGCAGCTTGGCCAATAGTATCACCGGGGAGCTGTTTTTT.

The chain couples TRBV5-4 to TRBJ2-4; 9 positions match TRBD2. In germline, CDR1 is SGHNT, CDR2 YYREEE (reference sequence). The ends lost 0 bases at V and 6 bases at J; junction bases unmatched: 4. The CDR3 loop spans 15 amino acids. The CDR3 region is CASSLGGLALNIQYF. CDR3 nucleotide sequence: TGTGCCAGCAGCTTGGGGGGACTAGCCCTAAACATTCAGTACTTC. Supplemented by reference TRBV5-4 and TRBJ2-4, the full variable domain reads ETGVTQSPTHLIKTRGQQVTLRCSSQSGHNTVSWYQQALGQGPQFIFQYYREEENGRGNFPPRFSGLQFPNYSSELNVNALELDDSALYLCASSLGGLALNIQYFGAGTRLSVL.

This chain joins TRBV7-2 and TRBJ1-2; no clear D gene. V was pared by 1 base and J by 4 bases, with 4 bases between. The CDR3 extends over 12 amino acids. The germline V gene encodes CDR1 SGHTA and CDR2 FQGNSA. CDR3 nucleotides: TGTGCCAGCAGCTTAGGGCTCTATGGCTACACCTTC. It specifies CASSLGLYGYTF.